Below, one T cell receptor (beta chain) is given with its context. The clone's antigen remains unknown. Base quality data are lacking; no much larger clone is found one base away. The time point label here, explained by the study, means: about 28 days (+/-7) after the second vaccine dose. The sample's treatment or condition label, decoded: meningococcal conjugate vaccine given as trial control. The vaccinee samples were drawn from two UK trials, COV001 and COV002, one of which was a single-blind randomized controlled phase 2/3 trial testing AZD1222 (ChAdOx1 nCoV-19) in healthy adults. Trial participant PBMC samples were collected at day 0 and day 28 after the second dose for TCRbeta chain sequencing. The CDR3 regions of human TCRbeta chains were analyzed by immunosequencing. In the source study's methods: Repertoire TCRs were matched against a reference library of SARS-CoV-2-specific TCRs generated with the MIRA antigen-specificity platform. Breadth meant the fraction of unique TCRs that were SARS-CoV-2-associated, whereas depth meant the fraction of total T cells that were SARS-CoV-2-associated. Using the MIRA data, every spike-specific TCR was mapped to the spike region that the TCR reacted to and assigned to either a CD4 or a CD8 class. Log10-transformed breadth and depth values were compared by one-way ANOVA with Sidak's multiple comparisons tests. This is the immuneACCESS table as TCRdb keeps it, with only in-frame sequences that have V and J called. A part of the clones is gone; compared with another copy, unresolved V genes explain less than half, and the rest is unexplained. The V and J calls and clone size are taken from that table; D and trimming were inferred from the DNA. The sample has some 190,000 clones on record, roughly 94% of them singletons. Over 1.5% of the sample rests with the top ten.

The record originates from a study of T cell responses to AZD1222 COVID-19 vaccine (dated by TCRdb to the early 2020s). A note on the overall study: TCR sequencing covered fewer than 250 trial participants: 207 given two doses of AZD1222 and 26 given two doses of MenACWY control vaccine. Trial participants were enrolled by age into subgroups of 18-55, 56-69 and 70-plus years, and around 150, 29 and 61 TCR-sequenced participants, respectively, were included in these subgroups. Overall study results and their limits: Conclusions about previously exposed vaccinees are limited because only five to seven AZD1222 recipients were SARS-CoV-2 seropositive at baseline. In the small 56-69-year group, the increase in depth fell short of significance, most likely because of low power. Spike-specific TCR breadth and depth rose significantly after two AZD1222 doses compared with day 0 and with MenACWY recipients. Reportedly, almost half of the unique spike-specific TCRs recognized epitopes lying outside the regions that are mutated in the B.1.351 and B.1.1.7 variants. Vaccine-associated CD4 TCRs spanned the whole spike protein, with dominant responses in regions 160-218 and 743-854. Because no day 14 peak-response samples were available, the repertoires could be characterized only after the peak T cell response. Participants were mostly white British, with more females than males. The authors suggested clonal diversity may have been underestimated.

The clonotype comes from an adult who received the MenACWY meningococcal vaccine as a control. The sample consisted of peripheral blood, taken 28 days after the second dose of the MenACWY control vaccine.

The DNA is TGTGCCAGCAGCCCCTTGGACAGATCCTACGAGCAGTACTTC. Its protein is CASSPLDRSYEQYF. Here the chain combines TRBV7-9 and TRBJ2-7; TRBD1 is a possible D gene, resting on 6 matching bases. The CDR1 and CDR2 encoded by the germline V gene (reference sequence) are SEHNR and FQNEAQ. The cysteine opens and the phenylalanine closes a CDR3 of 14 amino acids. Only CDR3 DNA is held: 42 bases, read in frame from base 1. V and J lose 5 bases and 1 base, and a span of 12 bases separates them.